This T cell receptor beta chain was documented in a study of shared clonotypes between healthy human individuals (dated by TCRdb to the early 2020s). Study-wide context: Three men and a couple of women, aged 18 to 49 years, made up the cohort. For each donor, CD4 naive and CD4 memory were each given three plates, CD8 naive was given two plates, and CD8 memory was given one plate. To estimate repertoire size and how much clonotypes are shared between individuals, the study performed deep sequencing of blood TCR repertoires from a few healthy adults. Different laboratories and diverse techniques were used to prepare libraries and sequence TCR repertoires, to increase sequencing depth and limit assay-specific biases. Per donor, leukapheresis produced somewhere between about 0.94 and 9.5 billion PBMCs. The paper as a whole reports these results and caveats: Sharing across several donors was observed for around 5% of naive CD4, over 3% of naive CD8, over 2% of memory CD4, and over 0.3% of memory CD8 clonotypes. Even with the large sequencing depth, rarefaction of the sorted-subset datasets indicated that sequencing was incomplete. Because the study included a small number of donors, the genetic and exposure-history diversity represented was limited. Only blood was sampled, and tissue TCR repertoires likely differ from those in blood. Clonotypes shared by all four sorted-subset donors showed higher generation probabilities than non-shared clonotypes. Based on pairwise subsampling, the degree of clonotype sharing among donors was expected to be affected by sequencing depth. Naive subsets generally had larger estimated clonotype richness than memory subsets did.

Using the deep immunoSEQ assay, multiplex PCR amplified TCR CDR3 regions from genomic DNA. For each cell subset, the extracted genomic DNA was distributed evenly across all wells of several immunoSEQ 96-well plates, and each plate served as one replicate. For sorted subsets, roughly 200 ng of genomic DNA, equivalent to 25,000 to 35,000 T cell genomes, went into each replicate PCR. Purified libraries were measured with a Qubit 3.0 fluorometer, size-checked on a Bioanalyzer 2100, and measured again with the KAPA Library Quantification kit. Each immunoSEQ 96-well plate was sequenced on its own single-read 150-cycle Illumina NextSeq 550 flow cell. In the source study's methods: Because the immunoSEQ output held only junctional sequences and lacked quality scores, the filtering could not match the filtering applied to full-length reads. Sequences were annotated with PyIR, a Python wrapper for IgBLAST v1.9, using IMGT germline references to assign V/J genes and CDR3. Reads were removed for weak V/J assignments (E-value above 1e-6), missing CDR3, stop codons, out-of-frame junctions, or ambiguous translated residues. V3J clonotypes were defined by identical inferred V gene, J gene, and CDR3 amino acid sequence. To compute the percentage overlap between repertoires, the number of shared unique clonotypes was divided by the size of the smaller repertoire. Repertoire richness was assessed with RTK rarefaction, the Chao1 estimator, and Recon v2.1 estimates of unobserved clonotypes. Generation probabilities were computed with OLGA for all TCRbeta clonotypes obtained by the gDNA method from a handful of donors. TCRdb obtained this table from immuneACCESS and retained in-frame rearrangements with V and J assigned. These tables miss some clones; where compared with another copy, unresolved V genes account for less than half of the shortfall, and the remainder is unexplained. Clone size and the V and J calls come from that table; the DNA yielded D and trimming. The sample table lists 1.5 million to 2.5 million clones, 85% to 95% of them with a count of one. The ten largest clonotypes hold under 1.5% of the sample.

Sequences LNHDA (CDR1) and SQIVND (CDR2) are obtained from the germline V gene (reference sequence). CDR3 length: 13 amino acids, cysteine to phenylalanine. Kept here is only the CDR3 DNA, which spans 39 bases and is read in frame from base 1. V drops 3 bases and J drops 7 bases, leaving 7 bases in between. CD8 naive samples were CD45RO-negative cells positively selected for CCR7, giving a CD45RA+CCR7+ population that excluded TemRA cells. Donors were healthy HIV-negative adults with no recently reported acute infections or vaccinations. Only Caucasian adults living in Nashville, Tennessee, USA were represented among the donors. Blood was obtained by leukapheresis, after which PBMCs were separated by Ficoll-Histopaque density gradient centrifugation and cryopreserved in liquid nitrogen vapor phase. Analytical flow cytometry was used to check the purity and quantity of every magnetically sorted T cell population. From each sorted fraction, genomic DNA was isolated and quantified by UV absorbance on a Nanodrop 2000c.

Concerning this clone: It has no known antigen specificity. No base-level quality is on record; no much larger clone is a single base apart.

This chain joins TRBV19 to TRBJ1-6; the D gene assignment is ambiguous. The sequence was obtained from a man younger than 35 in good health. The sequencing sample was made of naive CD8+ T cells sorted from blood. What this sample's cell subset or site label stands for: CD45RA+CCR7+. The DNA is TGTGCCAGTAGTATTTTTGGGAATTCACCCCTCCACTTT. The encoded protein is CASSIFGNSPLHF.